This passage covers 30 T cell receptor beta chains from one sample sequenced in a study of blood T cell repertoires in COVID-19. TCRdb's table, derived via immunoSEQ multiplex PCR, lists solely in-frame clones and lacks some. This table has roughly 260,000 clones, about four fifths appearing once. What was sequenced was peripheral blood. These receptors were collected from a woman in her 70s with acute or convalescent COVID-19.

The V gene is TRBV7-8, the J gene TRBJ2-5; 7 nucleotides agree with TRBD1. The V and J ends lost 1 base and 3 bases, in that order; junction bases with no gene match: 8. The length of the CDR3 is 16 residues. CDR1 is SGHVS and CDR2 is FQNEAQ in the germline V gene. CDR3 sequence reads: CASSLGWVGGKETQYF. The CDR3 bases are TGTGCCAGCAGCTTAGGATGGGTAGGGGGCAAAGAGACCCAGTACTTC.

This sequence joins TRBV7-2 and TRBJ1-1; D uncertain. CDR1 SGHTA and CDR2 FQGNSA come from the germline V gene. The CDR3 has 13 residues. V shed 3 bases and J shed 5 bases, with 10 bases lying between them. The CDR3 nucleotides read TGTGCCAGCAGCTTGCTTCGAGATACTGAAGCTTTCTTT. It encodes CASSLLRDTEAFF. Full variable domain (outside the CDR3, taken from reference TRBV7-2 and TRBJ1-1): GAGVSQSPSNKVTEKGKDVELRCDPISGHTALYWYRQSLGQGLEFLIYFQGNSAPDKSGLPSDRFSAERTGGSVSTLTIQRTQQEDSAVYLCASSLLRDTEAFFGQGTRLTVV.

This chain joins TRBV3-1 (or the pseudogene TRBV3-2) and TRBJ2-5; tentative D call: TRBD2 (7 bases). Trimming removed 1 base from V and 0 bases from J, with 12 bases in between. This CDR3 is 16 amino acids long. Germline CDR1 and CDR2: LGHDT and YNNKEL (reference sequence). The CDR3 bases are TGTGCCAGCAGCCAAGGGGGGGGCCCGCACCAAGAGACCCAGTACTTC. Amino acids: CASSQGGGPHQETQYF.

Worth noting for this clone: Mismatch with germline at one junction end may stem from a read error. The genes are TRBV7-9 and TRBJ2-3; a possible D gene is TRBD2 (6 bases). Germline-derived CDR1 and CDR2 are SEHNR and FQNEAQ (reference sequence). The length of the CDR3 is 15 residues. The CDR3: CASRLDSQGGDTQYF. The CDR3 coding sequence is TGTGCCAGCAGGTTAGACAGCCAGGGAGGAGATACGCAGTATTTT.

The chain carries TRBV4-1 and TRBJ1-1; 11 bases are a match to TRBD1. Germline V lookup: CDR1 MGHRA, CDR2 YSYEKL. The J segment lost 3 bases and the V segment lost 4 bases, leaving 4 bases of the junction unmatched. This CDR3 contains 15 residues. CDR3 bases: TGCGCCAGCAGCCCGACGGGACAGGGGGACACTGAAGCTTTCTTT. Residues: CASSPTGQGDTEAFF.

The V gene is TRBV28, the J gene TRBJ1-4, with 7 bases that match TRBD1. Trimming cost V 7 bases and J 9 bases; bases outside gene matches: 11. The CDR3 is 14 residues long. CDR1 MDHEN and CDR2 SYDVKM come from the germline V gene. The CDR3 DNA is TGTGCCAGCACCACGGACAGGAGGGGGAAAAAACTGTTTTTT. As protein: CASTTDRRGKKLFF. The full variable domain, in which reference TRBV28 and TRBJ1-4 provide the parts outside the CDR3, is DVKVTQSSRYLVKRTGEKVFLECVQDMDHENMFWYRQDPGLGLRLIYFSYDVKMKEKGDIPEGYSVSREKKERFSLILESASTNQTSMYLCASTTDRRGKKLFFGSGTQLSVL.

CDR3 coding DNA: TGCGCCAGCAGCCTAGGGACAGGGGGAAAAAATGAAAAACTGTTTTTT. It is translated as CASSLGTGGKNEKLFF. The chain combines TRBV4-1 with TRBJ1-4; 11 positions agree with TRBD1. V lost 4 bases and J lost 5; bases outside the gene matches: 6. CDR1 and CDR2 from the germline V gene are MGHRA and YSYEKL. CDR3 size: 16 residues.

The chain recombines TRBV6-2 or TRBV6-3 with TRBJ2-5; 10 bases fit TRBD2. Germline CDR1 reads MNHEY; CDR2 reads SVGEGT. CDR3 length: 14 amino acids. V trimming: 7 bases; J trimming: 3 bases; junction bases outside the gene matches: 5. CDR3 loop: CASNPAGGKETQYF. The CDR3 DNA reads TGTGCCAGCAACCCAGCGGGGGGGAAAGAGACCCAGTACTTC.

The J gene is TRBJ1-1, the V gene TRBV6-5; a possible D gene is TRBD1 (5 bases). The length of the CDR3 is 14 residues. Looked up from germline, CDR1 is MNHEY and CDR2 is SVGAGI. With 3 bases removed from V and 1 base from J, the gap between germline ends came to 9 bases. DNA of the CDR3: TGTGCCAGCAGTTATGGGACTCCGAACACTGAAGCTTTCTTT. It codes for CASSYGTPNTEAFF.

The chain employs TRBV3-1 (or the pseudogene TRBV3-2) and TRBJ1-5; D gene uncertain. The CDR3 spans 15 residues. With 3 bases removed from V and 0 bases from J, the gap between germline ends came to 9 bases. Germline CDR1 LGHDT, CDR2 YNNKEL (reference sequence). The CDR3 loop is CASSHPANSNQPQHF. The CDR3 coding sequence is TGTGCCAGCAGCCACCCTGCTAATAGCAATCAGCCCCAGCATTTT.

This chain uses TRBV7-8 with TRBJ2-5; TRBD1 agrees at 11 bases. The CDR3 consists of 15 residues. CDR1 and CDR2 from the germline V gene are SGHVS and FQNEAQ. V lost 0 bases, J lost 5 bases, and 2 bases stayed unmatched. For the CDR3, the DNA is TGTGCCAGCAGCTTAGCGGACAGGGGGCCTGAGACCCAGTACTTC. This translates into CASSLADRGPETQYF.

This CDR3 reads CASSSWDRGTYEQYF. Here the CDR3 DNA reads TGTGCCAGCAGCTCATGGGACAGGGGAACATACGAGCAGTACTTC. The J gene is TRBJ2-7, the V gene TRBV7-2; TRBD1 agrees at 10 bases. The V gene's germline CDR1 is SGHTA and CDR2 FQGNSA. J was trimmed by 4 bases and V by 4 bases; bases with no gene match: 7. This CDR3 has 15 amino acids.

This clone was seen a few times. The rearrangement links TRBV7-2 to TRBJ1-6; 8 bases fit TRBD1. V lost 5 bases, J lost 7 bases, and 10 bases stayed unmatched. The CDR3 is 16 residues long. Germline CDR1 SGHTA, CDR2 FQGNSA. This chain's CDR3 is CASSQQGVGNNSPLHF. DNA of the CDR3: TGTGCCAGCAGCCAACAGGGGGTAGGAAACAATTCACCCCTCCACTTT.

The chain is built from TRBV28 and TRBJ1-1, with a possible D match to TRBD1 (5 bases). Between the trimmed V and J ends, which lost 7 bases and 5 bases, there was a span of 11 bases. CDR3 size: 12 residues. Looked up from germline, CDR1 is MDHEN and CDR2 is SYDVKM. For the CDR3, the DNA is TGTGCCAGCACCGTGGGGGGAACTGAAGCTTTCTTT. Amino acid sequence: CASTVGGTEAFF.

The chain links TRBV9 to TRBJ2-7; 10 nucleotides agree with TRBD2. The V gene end was trimmed by 4 bases and the J gene end by 2 bases; junction bases not matched to a gene: 6. CDR1 is SGDLS and CDR2 is YYNGEE in the germline V gene. The CDR3 is 15 amino acids. The CDR3, as DNA: TGTGCCAGCAGCACCCTAGCGGGAGCCACCTACGAGCAGTACTTC. Residues: CASSTLAGATYEQYF. The full variable domain, rest sourced from reference TRBV9 and TRBJ2-7, is DSGVTQTPKHLITATGQRVTLRCSPRSGDLSVYWYQQSLDQGLQFLIQYYNGEERAKGNILERFSAQQFPDLHSELNLSSLELGDSALYFCASSTLAGATYEQYFGPGTRLTVT.

This clone has at least ten counts. The rearrangement uses TRBV3-1 (or the pseudogene TRBV3-2) and TRBJ2-7; TRBD1 aligns across 8 bases. Germline V lookup: CDR1 LGHDT, CDR2 YNNKEL (reference sequence). This CDR3 has 12 residues. The junction had 4 bases not matched to a gene; V was cut back by 4 bases and J by 8 bases. The CDR3 spells CASSPDREQQYF. The CDR3 nucleotides are TGTGCCAGCAGCCCGGACAGGGAGCAGCAGTACTTC.

This clone showed up just once. The rearrangement links TRBV19 to TRBJ2-2, with D unclear. Trimming removed 7 bases from V and 2 bases from J, with 11 bases in between. The CDR3 loop spans 14 amino acids. The germline gives CDR1 LNHDA, CDR2 SQIVND (reference sequence). The CDR3 bases are TGTGCCAGTACCTCCACAGCAAACACCGGGGAGCTGTTTTTT. Residues: CASTSTANTGELFF.

The chain links TRBV25-1 to TRBJ1-6; 7 positions match TRBD1. V dropped 8 bases and J dropped 8; count of bases not matched to a gene: 9. The CDR3 has 14 amino acids. Germline CDR1 reads MGHDK; CDR2 reads SYGVNS. In DNA form, the CDR3 reads TGTGCCAGCCAGGACAGGTATGGGGATTCACCCCTCCACTTT. Protein sequence: CASQDRYGDSPLHF.

The rearrangement uses TRBV6-5 and TRBJ1-1, with D possibly matching TRBD1 (6 bases). The ends were cut back, 1 base at V and 1 base at J, with 10 bases in the middle. The germline V gene has CDR1 MNHEY and CDR2 SVGAGI. CDR3 length equals 15 residues. The CDR3 DNA sequence: TGTGCCAGCAGTTACTGGTCAGGGGAGAACACTGAAGCTTTCTTT. This sequence encodes CASSYWSGENTEAFF.

The V and J genes are TRBV6-5 and TRBJ1-5; TRBD1 aligns across 10 bases. CDR3 size: 14 residues. The trim removed 5 bases at V and 6 bases at J, leaving 4 bases unmatched. Germline CDR1 MNHEY, CDR2 SVGAGI. CDR3 nucleotides: TGTGCCAGCAGTCTGACAGGGGGCGTTCAGCCCCAGCATTTT. Its translation: CASSLTGGVQPQHF.

V usage is TRBV28 and J usage is TRBJ2-3; TRBD2 matches at 7 bases. The J segment lost 2 bases and the V segment lost 1 base, leaving 3 bases of the junction unmatched. The CDR3 extends over 15 amino acids. Looked up from germline, CDR1 is MDHEN and CDR2 is SYDVKM. The CDR3 DNA is TGTGCCAGCAGTTTATCCGGGACTACCACAGATACGCAGTATTTT. This encodes CASSLSGTTTDTQYF.

This clone was found a few times. This chain uses TRBV25-1 with TRBJ2-6; 7 bases are a match to TRBD1. The CDR3 has 17 amino acids. J was trimmed by 3 bases and V by 4 bases; bases with no gene match: 9. Germline V gene data show CDR1 as MGHDK and CDR2 as SYGVNS. The CDR3 coding sequence is TGTGCCAGCAGTGCTAGACAGGGAACTGGTGGGGCCAACGTCCTGACTTTC. Amino acids: CASSARQGTGGANVLTF.

The rearrangement joins TRBV6-5 to TRBJ1-1; 7 nucleotides line up with TRBD1. Trimming took 5 bases from V and 7 from J; bases not matched to a gene: 10. CDR1 and CDR2 from the germline V gene are MNHEY and SVGAGI. This CDR3 is built from 14 residues. The DNA for the CDR3 is TGTGCCAGCAGTCCAAGACAGGGTAGCGTTGAAGCTTTCTTT. As protein: CASSPRQGSVEAFF.

The V and J genes are TRBV11-2 and TRBJ1-1; a weak D match, TRBD1 (5 bases). The CDR3 length is 15 residues. Looked up from germline, CDR1 is SGHAT and CDR2 is FQNNGV. Trimming took 1 base from V and 6 from J, leaving 15 bases between them. This CDR3 reads CASSLGFAGKAEAFF. CDR3 coding DNA: TGTGCCAGCAGCTTAGGATTTGCAGGGAAGGCTGAAGCTTTCTTT.

The chain joins TRBV7-9 to TRBJ1-1; D gene uncertain. Germline assignment: CDR1 SEHNR and CDR2 FQNEAQ (reference sequence). Trimming took 3 bases from V and 1 from J, leaving 9 bases between them. CDR3 length equals 14 residues. The CDR3 region has the DNA TGTGCCAGCAGCTTTCTTGACAAGAACACTGAAGCTTTCTTT. This sequence encodes CASSFLDKNTEAFF.

The rearrangement links TRBV2 to TRBJ1-2, with D unclear. The CDR3 length is 11 residues. CDR1 is SNHLY and CDR2 is FYNNEI in the germline V gene. Trimming took 1 base from V and 10 from J, leaving 7 bases between them. CDR3 nucleotides: TGTGCCAGCAGTGAAGACAGCTCCTACACCTTC. It translates to CASSEDSSYTF.

The chain uses TRBV9 and TRBJ2-3, with TRBD2 matching over 12 bases. The CDR3 length is 17 residues. Germline CDR1 and CDR2: SGDLS and YYNGEE. V was pared by 4 bases and J by 0 bases, with 6 bases of the junction left unmatched. For the CDR3, the DNA is TGTGCCAGCAGCCGACTAGCGGGGGCCACTAGCACAGATACGCAGTATTTT. This gives the protein CASSRLAGATSTDTQYF.

This chain links TRBV18 with TRBJ1-1, with 7 nucleotides matching TRBD1. V lost 3 bases and J lost 5; bases outside the gene matches: 15. The CDR3 spans 17 residues. Looked up from germline, CDR1 is KGHSH and CDR2 is LQKENI. Here the CDR3 DNA reads TGTGCCAGCTCACCGATGACAGGGCCCAGAGGGGGAACTGAAGCTTTCTTT. Translated: CASSPMTGPRGGTEAFF.

The chain has TRBV4-2 and TRBJ1-1; 8 nucleotides match TRBD1. The V segment lost 4 bases and the J segment 6 bases; nucleotides outside the gene matches: 13. The CDR3 is 16 residues long. Germline lookup yields CDR1 LGHNA and CDR2 YNFKEQ. The CDR3 reads CASSLAPGQALAEAFF. CDR3 nucleotide sequence: TGTGCCAGCAGCCTCGCCCCGGGACAGGCGTTGGCTGAAGCTTTCTTT.

The V call is TRBV7-9, the J call TRBJ1-5, with D hard to call. Germline CDR1 reads SEHNR; CDR2 reads FQNEAQ (reference sequence). V dropped 3 bases and J dropped 0 bases, with 12 bases sitting between them. CDR3 size: 16 residues. The DNA for the CDR3 is TGTGCCAGCAGCTTCTCTTGGAGTTATAGCAATCAGCCCCAGCATTTT. It specifies CASSFSWSYSNQPQHF.